Sequencing of this TCR beta chain was carried out in a study of cytomegalovirus exposure and HLA in healthy donors. Study-level points and caveats: In a later analysis, DRB1 alleles had the most associated TCRs; HLA-C alleles the fewest. Sequencing likely generated an artifact that appeared as a cluster of highly shared sequence variants. The sole available immune exposure information was CMV serostatus. The study put 150 to 200 TCR beta chains on its list as cytomegalovirus-associated.

About this clone: Its antigen is currently unknown.

Germline V gene lookup returns CDR1 MGHDK and CDR2 SYGVNS. V was clipped by 6 bases and J by 10 bases, with 10 bases between them. This CDR3 is built from 12 residues. PCR amplification relied on 60 Vbeta primers (plus 13 Jbeta primers). Sequencing used immunoSEQ multiplex PCR; TCRdb keeps in-frame clones, though not all of them. Of approximately 140,000 clones listed, 75% to 80% were seen once; the top ten hold approximately 1.5%. Sequencing was done on a sample of PBMCs. This sequence joins TRBV25-1 and TRBJ1-6, with a tentative D call TRBD1 (6 bases). The sequence came from a female donor in good health and CMV-seronegative. This CDR3 is CASREQGSPLHF. Here the CDR3 DNA reads TGTGCCAGCAGGGAACAGGGATCACCCCTCCACTTT.